This T cell receptor (beta chain) was captured by sequencing in a study of blood T cell repertoires in COVID-19. The CDR3 loop spans 18 amino acids. V trimming: 3 bases; J trimming: 0 bases; junction bases outside the gene matches: 11. Germline values: CDR1 SGHAT, CDR2 FQNNGV. Produced via immunoSEQ multiplex PCR; TCRdb's table is partial and in-frame only. The sample carries about 210,000 clones, over 75% recorded once. The TCR originated in a woman aged 70-85 years with COVID-19, enrolled during active disease. This rearrangement joins TRBV11-2 to TRBJ2-7; 10 bases fit TRBD2. Sequenced: peripheral blood. The CDR3: CASSFIRGASGSSYEQYF. The CDR3 region has the DNA TGTGCCAGCAGCTTCATCAGGGGGGCTAGCGGGAGCTCCTACGAGCAGTACTTC.